The clone carrying this TCR beta chain was found many times. The data originate from a study of blood T cell repertoires in COVID-19. Overall study: The cDNA or gDNA used as material had been derived from T cells, B-cell-depleted T cells, or PBMCs.

The CDR3 length is 14 residues. Germline V gives CDR1 MNHEY, CDR2 SMNVEV (reference sequence). Trimming removed 6 bases from V and 3 bases from J, with 15 bases in between. Sequenced by immunoSEQ multiplex PCR; TCRdb stores in-frame clones only, minus some. The top ten clones hold approximately 15% of a sample with some 270,000 clones, about four fifths of them seen once. V usage is TRBV27 and J usage is TRBJ2-7; no clear D. The sequence was collected from a person between 65 and 79 years old with COVID-19, enrolled during active disease. The material sequenced was peripheral blood. The CDR3 DNA reads TGTGCCAGCAGGGGTTGGGCCCAGAACTACGAGCAGTACTTC. Translating gives CASRGWAQNYEQYF.